The present entry profiles one T cell receptor (beta chain) with its context. The antigen remains unidentified. Repertoires were generated with immunoSEQ multiplex PCR, while TCRdb's copy carries only in-frame clones and drops some. This sample has 10,000 to 15,000 clones, with about 86% found just once. The CDR3 contains 15 residues. The trim removed 3 bases at V and 4 bases at J, leaving 5 bases unmatched. Germline CDR1 reads SGDLS; CDR2 reads YYNGEE. Time point of the sample: cycle 4 day 1 (C4D1), after six to seven weeks of nivolumab. Every patient had relapsed following autologous stem cell transplantation, and cohorts differed in brentuximab vedotin exposure. Researchers used magnetic negative selection to pull out pure CD4+ T cells from thawed PBMCs. Classification of best responses gave complete response, partial response or progressive disease. The data belong to a study of PD-1 blockade in classical Hodgkin lymphoma. Findings and limits, study-wide: The CD4+ diversity rise by C4D1 was clearest in complete responders. As was reported, newly diagnosed patients showed lower baseline TCR diversity than healthy donors did. Still unresolved is the cause of the repertoire differences, which may be disease activity or prior therapy.

This TCR was sampled from a human donor with classical Hodgkin lymphoma. The V and J genes are TRBV9 and TRBJ1-3; 9 bases are a match to TRBD1. The sequenced sample was CD4+ T cells from blood, obtained before the fourth cycle of nivolumab. The CDR3 nucleotides read TGTGCCAGCAGCGGGACAGGGGTGGCGGGAAACACCATATATTTT. This translates into CASSGTGVAGNTIYF.